This T cell receptor beta chain was profiled in a study of control samples from healthy donors and cancer patients. V gave up 4 bases and J gave up 2 bases, with 8 bases separating them. The CDR3 is made up of 12 amino acids. CDR1 SQVTM and CDR2 ANQGSEA come from the germline V gene. On this clone: Different DNA sequences within this sample yield the same CDR3.

Clones were sequenced by immunoSEQ multiplex PCR, and TCRdb holds only the in-frame ones, with some missing. The sample holds approximately 140,000 clones, 75% to 95% seen once. The source material was blood. The chain recombines TRBV29-1 with TRBJ1-2, with D possibly matching TRBD1 (6 bases). This clonotype was obtained from a man between 18 and 35 years old in good health. CDR3 sequence reads: CSVGTANYGYTF. The CDR3 DNA reads TGCAGCGTTGGGACAGCGAACTATGGCTACACCTTC. Combining the CDR3 with reference TRBV29-1 and TRBJ1-2 gives the whole variable domain SAVISQKPSRDICQRGTSLTIQCQVDSQVTMMFWYRQQPGQSLTLIATANQGSEATYESGFVIDKFPISRPNLTFSTLTVSNMSPEDSSIYLCSVGTANYGYTFGSGTRLTVV.